The 12 T cell receptor beta chains listed next were all sequenced from one sample in a study of shared clonotypes between healthy human individuals. The repertoire was sequenced with immunoSEQ multiplex PCR; TCRdb's copy has only in-frame clones and lacks some. This table holds about 1.1 million clones, 75% to 80% found once. The sequencing input was memory CD4+ T cells from PBMCs. Subset described: CD45RA-negative fraction. These receptors originate from a young man in good health. Some clones in this sample may be carry-over from other donors' samples.

The chain carries TRBV29-1 and TRBJ1-2; the match to TRBD1 covers 7 bases. V gave up 2 bases and J gave up 7 bases; unmatched junction bases: 10. This CDR3 spans 14 amino acids. Germline loops: CDR1 SQVTM, CDR2 ANQGSEA. This CDR3 is CSVESQQGIGGYTF. The CDR3 DNA reads TGCAGCGTTGAATCCCAACAGGGGATCGGTGGCTACACCTTC.

As concerns this clone: A read error may be the cause here, since a much bigger clone is one base away. The same CDR3 also results from other DNA sequences found in this sample. V usage is TRBV5-1 and J usage is TRBJ1-1, with 8 bases aligning to TRBD1. V was clipped by 2 bases and J by 3 bases; unmatched bases: 3. The germline V gene encodes CDR1 SGHRS and CDR2 YFSETQ. This CDR3 comprises 14 residues. CDR3 residues: CASSLQGGDTEAFF. The CDR3 bases are TGCGCCAGCAGCTTACAGGGGGGCGACACTGAAGCTTTCTTT.

This clone occurred once. The gene calls are TRBV5-1 and TRBJ1-1, with 8 bases that match TRBD1. This CDR3 region has 15 residues. Per germline, CDR1 SGHRS and CDR2 YFSETQ. J was trimmed by 3 bases and V by 2 bases; bases with no gene match: 6. The CDR3 nucleotides are TGCGCCAGCAGCTTTGAAGGACAGGGCCACACTGAAGCTTTCTTT. Protein sequence: CASSFEGQGHTEAFF.

The chain employs TRBV6-5 and TRBJ1-4; D unclear. Germline V CDR1 and CDR2: MNHEY, SVGAGI. Trimming removed 4 bases from V and 7 bases from J, with 13 bases in between. This CDR3 region has 14 residues. CDR3 sequence: CASSSRAQGEKLFF. CDR3 DNA sequence: TGTGCCAGCAGTTCAAGGGCTCAAGGTGAAAAACTGTTTTTT.

This clone is a singleton in its sample. The sample carries other DNA sequences with the same CDR3. The chain employs TRBV6-5 and TRBJ2-7, with a possible D match to TRBD2 (5 bases). Trimming took off 5 bases at V and 3 bases at J, with 8 bases between the two ends. Germline CDR1 and CDR2: MNHEY and SVGAGI. This CDR3 region has 12 residues. CDR3: CASSGRGYEQYF. The CDR3 region has the DNA TGTGCCAGCAGTGGACGGGGCTACGAGCAGTACTTC.

This clone was picked up many times. The chain couples TRBV6-5 to TRBJ2-6, with unresolved D. V lost 4 bases and J lost 0, with 10 bases in between. Per the germline V gene, CDR1 is MNHEY and CDR2 is SVGAGI. The CDR3 totals 16 residues. Here the CDR3 reads CASSFRVSSGANVLTF. The CDR3 bases are TGTGCCAGCAGTTTCCGGGTGAGCTCTGGGGCCAACGTCCTGACTTTC.

This sequence joins TRBV25-1 and TRBJ2-7, with TRBD2 identical over 8 bases. CDR3 size: 13 residues. Unmatched junction bases numbered 3, after V lost 5 bases and J lost 3 bases. CDR1 and CDR2 from the germline V gene are MGHDK and SYGVNS. CDR3 coding DNA: TGTGCCAGCAGTATAGCGGGGTTCTACGAGCAGTACTTC. Translation: CASSIAGFYEQYF.

The rearrangement links TRBV29-1 to TRBJ2-1; no reliable D call. This CDR3 is built from 11 residues. CDR1 is SQVTM, CDR2 ANQGSEA, per germline. With 5 bases removed from V and 5 bases from J, the gap between germline ends came to 7 bases. The CDR3 DNA is TGCAGCGTTATGCACAACAATGAGCAGTTCTTC. This sequence encodes CSVMHNNEQFF.

J is TRBJ1-5 and V is TRBV6-1; 8 positions agree with TRBD1. The length of the CDR3 is 15 residues. Trimming cost V 6 bases and J 4 bases; bases outside gene matches: 8. Germline CDR1 is MNHNS and CDR2 is SASEGT. CDR3 coding DNA: TGTGCCAGCAGCCTGGACAGGGCCCGTAATCAGCCCCAGCATTTT. Translating it yields CASSLDRARNQPQHF.

The chain is built from TRBV5-1 and TRBJ2-7, with D possibly being TRBD1 or TRBD2 (5 bases each). V was shortened by 4 bases and J by 2 bases, with 10 bases between the two germline ends. Germline assignment: CDR1 SGHRS and CDR2 YFSETQ. The length of the CDR3 is 13 residues. The CDR3 is CASSEGRPYEQYF. DNA for the CDR3: TGCGCCAGCAGCGAGGGACGGCCCTACGAGCAGTACTTC.

The gene calls are TRBV7-9 and TRBJ2-3, with D tentatively TRBD1 or TRBD2 (6 bases each). In germline, CDR1 is SEHNR, CDR2 FQNEAQ (reference sequence). The V end was cut by 6 bases, the J end by 3 bases, with 16 bases between. The CDR3 spans 15 residues. CDR3 coding DNA: TGTGCCAGCAGGGCAGACCTAGGGGGGACAGATACGCAGTATTTT. It specifies CASRADLGGTDTQYF.

The chain combines TRBV4-2 with TRBJ1-2, with 7 bases lining up with TRBD1. Per germline, CDR1 LGHNA and CDR2 YNFKEQ. Trimming cost V 4 bases and J 8 bases; bases outside gene matches: 13. The CDR3 is 15 amino acids. CDR3 DNA sequence: TGTGCCAGCAGCCCCGGACACGACAGGGATGAGGGCTACACCTTC. Protein product: CASSPGHDRDEGYTF.